The text below deals with one T cell receptor beta chain. What it recognizes is unknown. The source of the sample is a study of T cell responses to AZD1222 COVID-19 vaccine. For the study at large: Both about-4-week and about-12-week second-dose recipients were combined. Broader study findings: The donors showed a predominance of white British ancestry and of females, with possible underestimation of clonal diversity.

Using immunoSEQ multiplex PCR, the repertoire was profiled, and TCRdb retains in-frame clones only, with some absent. The repertoire consists of roughly 150,000 clones, with about 94% occurring once and the leading ten covering roughly 3.7%. Trimming pared 7 bases from V and 7 bases from J, leaving 17 bases between. This CDR3 spans 14 amino acids. Germline assignment: CDR1 MNHEY and CDR2 SMNVEV (reference sequence). This chain joins TRBV27 and TRBJ1-5; no firm D call. Here the sequenced sample was peripheral blood, taken on day 0 of AZD1222 vaccination. The sequence was collected from an adult in good health. The CDR3 DNA follows: TGTGCCAGCATGAGGACTGCCTATAAGCAGCCCCAGCATTTT. It encodes CASMRTAYKQPQHF.